This TCR beta chain stems from a study of shared clonotypes between healthy human individuals. Study-level results: Clonotype sharing levels among donors were expected to vary with sequencing depth.

A remark on this clone: Its cognate antigen is unknown.

Here immunoSEQ multiplex PCR was the method, and the copy in TCRdb shows in-frame clones only, minus some. Found here are approximately 1.5 million clones, approximately 98.5% of them singletons; the top ten hold around 0.38%. Material: naive CD4+ T cells sorted from blood. Stated subset: CD45RA+ positively selected. This clonotype originated in a man aged 25-45 years in good health.

In DNA, the CDR3 is TGTGCCAGCAGTTCGGACAGGGTAAATGTTAATCAGCCCCAGCATTTT. Translated: CASSSDRVNVNQPQHF. The genes are TRBV6-7 and TRBJ1-5; TRBD1 aligns across 8 bases. TRBV6-7 qualifies as an ORF whose function is uncertain. The CDR3 sequence is 16 residues long. The junction had 9 bases not matched to a gene; V was cut back by 4 bases and J by 4 bases.